This record covers a single TCR beta chain. This clone was recorded a few times. Its target antigen remains unknown. No much larger clonotype is one base removed from it; base qualities were not supplied. Per the germline V gene (reference sequence), GTSNPN is the CDR1 and SVGIG is the CDR2. CDR3 length: 13 amino acids, cysteine to phenylalanine. Only the CDR3 part of the read is kept: 39 bases, read in frame from the first base. V is shortened by 3 bases, J by 0 bases, and the region joining them spans 8 bases. Receptors were amplified or captured by the immunoSEQ multiplex PCR assay. Rearranged TCR beta chain sequences were amplified with the hsTCRB Kit following the manufacturer's protocol. Sequencing of TCRB libraries was carried out on an Illumina MiSeq. For the original study's pipeline: Demultiplexing, trimming and gene mapping were performed with the kit vendor's proprietary platform. TCRdb retrieved this table from immuneACCESS and kept in-frame rearrangements only. Not all clones are present; in checked studies, unresolved V genes account for under half, and no reason is known for the remainder. V, J and clone size were drawn from that table, and D and trimming were deduced from the DNA. This sample lists approximately 54,000 clones; 80% to 90% were detected once. In total, the top ten clones hold about a fifth of the sample.

This specimen comes from a study of a mutant IDH1 vaccine in newly diagnosed glioma (dated by TCRdb to the early 2020s). General notes on the study: Of the approximately 30 treated patients, approximately 60% were male and 37.5% were female, and the mean age was roughly 40 years. Before enrollment, patients had received standard therapy of radiotherapy alone, temozolomide alone, or radiochemotherapy with temozolomide; most received the combination. Six visits were used for peripheral blood collection: V03 (baseline), V05, V07, V10, V12 and V13. For exploratory analyses, around 26 treated patients had longitudinal TCRB deep sequencing done wherever samples were available.

This specimen's time point label, per the study, means: baseline, week 1 (first vaccination visit). In the paper's terms, the treatment or condition label means: pre-vaccination baseline after standard-of-care therapy. The donors had newly diagnosed IDH1-mutant astrocytomas of WHO grade 3 or 4 that showed loss of nuclear ATRX. The samples were drawn from NOA16, a multicentre, single-arm, open-label phase I trial in Germany that tested a mutant IDH1 peptide vaccine in humans for the first time. For immunogenicity testing, the blood drawn at visit V03 was used as the baseline sample. Genomic DNA for TCRB sequencing was extracted from EDTA blood using the DNeasy Blood and Tissue Kit. What the study reported, not specific to this receptor: Selection of PBMC samples for TCRB deep sequencing was based on availability. The authors stated that sample limitations prevented analyses of patient blood samples from being reproduced. Immune responses induced by the vaccine were seen in approximately 93% of patients across multiple MHC alleles. Pseudoprogression appeared unrelated to alterations in the top peripheral T cell clonotypes detected by TCRB sequencing.

This clonotype originated in a young man with glioma. Recombination connected TRBV30 to TRBJ1-1; a confident D gene designation cannot be given. The material was PBMCs, obtained from a glioma patient treated with radiotherapy, temozolomide or both. For the CDR3, the sequence is CAWRGLMNTEAFF. The nucleotide sequence is given as TGTGCCTGGAGAGGCCTTATGAACACTGAAGCTTTCTTT. The CDR3 plus the reference TRBV30 and TRBJ1-1 genes for the other parts give the full variable domain: SQTIHQWPATLVQPVGSPLSLECTVEGTSNPNLYWYRQAAGRGLQLLFYSVGIGQISSEVPQNLSASRPQDRQFILSSKKLLLSDSGFYLCAWRGLMNTEAFFGQGTRLTVV.